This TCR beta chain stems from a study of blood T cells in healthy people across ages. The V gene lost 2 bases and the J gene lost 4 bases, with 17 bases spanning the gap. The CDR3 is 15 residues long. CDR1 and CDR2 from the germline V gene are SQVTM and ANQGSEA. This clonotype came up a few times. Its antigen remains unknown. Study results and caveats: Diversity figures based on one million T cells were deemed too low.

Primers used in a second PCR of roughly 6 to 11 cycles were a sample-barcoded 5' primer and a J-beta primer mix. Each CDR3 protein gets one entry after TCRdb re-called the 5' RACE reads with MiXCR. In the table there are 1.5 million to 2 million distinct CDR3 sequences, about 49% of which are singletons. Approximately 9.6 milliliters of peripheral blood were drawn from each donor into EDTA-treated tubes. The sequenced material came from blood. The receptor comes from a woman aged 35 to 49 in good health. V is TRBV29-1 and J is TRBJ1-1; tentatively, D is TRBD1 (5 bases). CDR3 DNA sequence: TGCAGCGTTGAATATGCAGGGCGAGGGAGCACTGAAGCTTTCTTT. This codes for CSVEYAGRGSTEAFF.